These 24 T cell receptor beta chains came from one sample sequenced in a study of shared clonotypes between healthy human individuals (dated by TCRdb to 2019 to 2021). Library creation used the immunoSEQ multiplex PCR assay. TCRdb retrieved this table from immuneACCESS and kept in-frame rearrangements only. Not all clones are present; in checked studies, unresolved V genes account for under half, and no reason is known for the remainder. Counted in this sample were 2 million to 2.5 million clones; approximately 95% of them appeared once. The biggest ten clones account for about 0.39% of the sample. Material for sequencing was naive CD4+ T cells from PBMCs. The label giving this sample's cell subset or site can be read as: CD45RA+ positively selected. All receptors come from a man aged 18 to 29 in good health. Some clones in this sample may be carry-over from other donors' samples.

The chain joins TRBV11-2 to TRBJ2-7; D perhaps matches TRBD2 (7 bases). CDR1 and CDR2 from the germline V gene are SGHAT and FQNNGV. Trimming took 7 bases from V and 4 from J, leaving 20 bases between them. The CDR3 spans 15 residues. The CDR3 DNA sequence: TGTGCCAGCACAAAATGGGAGGGGGTAGCTTACGAGCAGTACTTC. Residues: CASTKWEGVAYEQYF.

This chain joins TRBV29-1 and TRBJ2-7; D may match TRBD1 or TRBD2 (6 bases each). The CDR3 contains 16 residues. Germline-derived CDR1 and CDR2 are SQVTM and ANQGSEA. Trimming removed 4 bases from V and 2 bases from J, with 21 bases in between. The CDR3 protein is CSVAVFRGRPPYEQYF. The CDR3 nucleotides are TGCAGCGTTGCCGTCTTTCGGGGGCGGCCTCCCTACGAGCAGTACTTC.

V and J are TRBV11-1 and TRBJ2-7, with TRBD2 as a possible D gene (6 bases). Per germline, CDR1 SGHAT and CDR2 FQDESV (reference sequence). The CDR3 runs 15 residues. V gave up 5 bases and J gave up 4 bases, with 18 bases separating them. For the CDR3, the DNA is TGTGCCAGCAGCCCACGCGGGACGGGGTGGTACGAGCAGTACTTC. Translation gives CASSPRGTGWYEQYF.

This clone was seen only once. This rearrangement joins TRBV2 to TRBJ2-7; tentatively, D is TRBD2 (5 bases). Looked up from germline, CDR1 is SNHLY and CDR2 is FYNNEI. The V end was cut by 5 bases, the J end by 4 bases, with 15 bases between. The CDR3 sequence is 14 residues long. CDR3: CASSRGLASYEQYF. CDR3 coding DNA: TGTGCCAGCAGTAGAGGCCTAGCTTCGTACGAGCAGTACTTC.

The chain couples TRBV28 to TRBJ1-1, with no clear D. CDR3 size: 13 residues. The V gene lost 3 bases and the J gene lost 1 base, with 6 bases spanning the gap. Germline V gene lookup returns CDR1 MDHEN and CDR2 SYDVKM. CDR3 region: CASSFAQNTEAFF. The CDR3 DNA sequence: TGTGCCAGCAGTTTCGCGCAGAACACTGAAGCTTTCTTT.

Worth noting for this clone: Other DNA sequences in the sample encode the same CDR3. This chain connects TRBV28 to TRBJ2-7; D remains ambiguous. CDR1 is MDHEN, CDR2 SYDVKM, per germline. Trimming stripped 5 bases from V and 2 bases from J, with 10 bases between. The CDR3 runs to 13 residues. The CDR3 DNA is TGTGCCAGCAGTCCAAGCCCCCCCTACGAGCAGTACTTC. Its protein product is CASSPSPPYEQYF.

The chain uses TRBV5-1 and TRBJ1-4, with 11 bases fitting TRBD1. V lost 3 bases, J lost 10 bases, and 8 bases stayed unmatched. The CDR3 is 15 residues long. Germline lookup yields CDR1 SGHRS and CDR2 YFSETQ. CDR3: CASSSLGTGGTKLFF. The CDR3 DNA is TGCGCCAGCAGCTCCTTGGGGACAGGGGGGACAAAACTGTTTTTT.

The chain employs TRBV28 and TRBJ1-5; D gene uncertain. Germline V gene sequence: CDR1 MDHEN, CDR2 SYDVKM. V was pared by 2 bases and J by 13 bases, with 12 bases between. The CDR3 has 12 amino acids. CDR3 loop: CASSLMTDSQHF. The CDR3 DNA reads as TGTGCCAGCAGTTTAATGACGGATTCACAGCATTTT.

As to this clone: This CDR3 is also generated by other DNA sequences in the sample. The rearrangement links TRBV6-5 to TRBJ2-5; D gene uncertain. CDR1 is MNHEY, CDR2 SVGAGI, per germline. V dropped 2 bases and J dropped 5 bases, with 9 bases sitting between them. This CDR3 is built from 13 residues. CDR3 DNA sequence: TGTGCCAGCAGTTACCCGGGTCTGGAGACCCAGTACTTC. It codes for CASSYPGLETQYF.

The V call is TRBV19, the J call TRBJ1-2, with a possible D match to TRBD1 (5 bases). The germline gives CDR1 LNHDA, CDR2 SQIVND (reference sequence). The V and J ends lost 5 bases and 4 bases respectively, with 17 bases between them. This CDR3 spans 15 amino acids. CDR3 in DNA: TGTGCCAGTAGTCCCCAGCAGGGACGTACCTATGGCTACACCTTC. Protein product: CASSPQQGRTYGYTF.

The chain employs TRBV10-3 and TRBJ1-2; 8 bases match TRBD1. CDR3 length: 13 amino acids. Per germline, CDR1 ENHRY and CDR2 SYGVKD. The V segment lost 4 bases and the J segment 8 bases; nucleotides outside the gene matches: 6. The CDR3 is CAISVDREVGYTF. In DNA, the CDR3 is TGTGCCATCAGTGTGGACAGGGAGGTCGGCTACACCTTC.

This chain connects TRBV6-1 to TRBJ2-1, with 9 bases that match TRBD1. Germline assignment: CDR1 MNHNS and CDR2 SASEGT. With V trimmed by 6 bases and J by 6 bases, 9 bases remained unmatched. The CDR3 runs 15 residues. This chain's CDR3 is CASSARTGVINEQFF. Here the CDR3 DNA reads TGTGCCAGCAGCGCGCGGACAGGGGTAATCAATGAGCAGTTCTTC.

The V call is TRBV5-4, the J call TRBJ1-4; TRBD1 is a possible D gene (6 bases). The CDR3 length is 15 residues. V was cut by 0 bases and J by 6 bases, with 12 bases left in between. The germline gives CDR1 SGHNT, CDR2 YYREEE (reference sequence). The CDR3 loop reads CASSLGQGIDEKLFF. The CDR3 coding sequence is TGTGCCAGCAGCTTGGGGCAGGGGATCGATGAAAAACTGTTTTTT.

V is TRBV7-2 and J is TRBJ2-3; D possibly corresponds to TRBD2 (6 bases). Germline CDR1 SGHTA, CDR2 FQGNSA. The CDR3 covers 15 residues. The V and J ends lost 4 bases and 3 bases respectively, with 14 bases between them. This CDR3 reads CASSSDGTVTDTQYF. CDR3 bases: TGTGCCAGCAGCTCAGACGGGACTGTTACAGATACGCAGTATTTT. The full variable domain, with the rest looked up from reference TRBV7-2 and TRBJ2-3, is GAGVSQSPSNKVTEKGKDVELRCDPISGHTALYWYRQSLGQGLEFLIYFQGNSAPDKSGLPSDRFSAERTGGSVSTLTIQRTQQEDSAVYLCASSSDGTVTDTQYFGPGTRLTVL.

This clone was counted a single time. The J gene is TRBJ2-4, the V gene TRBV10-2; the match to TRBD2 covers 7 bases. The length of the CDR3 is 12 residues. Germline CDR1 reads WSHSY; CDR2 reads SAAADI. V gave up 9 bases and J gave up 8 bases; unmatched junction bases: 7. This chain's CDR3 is CASTQGRDIQYF. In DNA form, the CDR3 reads TGCGCCAGTACACAAGGGAGGGACATTCAGTACTTC.

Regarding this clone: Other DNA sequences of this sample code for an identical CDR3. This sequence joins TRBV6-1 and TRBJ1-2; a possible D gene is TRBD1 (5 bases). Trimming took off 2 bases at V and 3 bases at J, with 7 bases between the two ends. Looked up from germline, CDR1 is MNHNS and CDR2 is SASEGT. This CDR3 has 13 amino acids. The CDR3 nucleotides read TGTGCCAGCAGTGAAAGGGGAGACTATGGCTACACCTTC. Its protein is CASSERGDYGYTF.

The DNA for the CDR3 is TGTGCCAGCAGTTCGGCGAATCGGGGGATCCAAGAGACCCAGTACTTC. As protein: CASSSANRGIQETQYF. The chain uses TRBV6-5 and TRBJ2-5, with D possibly TRBD2 on 6 matching bases. CDR3 length equals 16 residues. Germline-derived CDR1 and CDR2 are MNHEY and SVGAGI. V was cut by 4 bases and J by 1 base, with 16 bases left in between.

The CDR3 spells CASSEAAVPGYEQYF. The CDR3 nucleotides read TGTGCCAGCAGTGAGGCAGCCGTCCCTGGTTACGAGCAGTACTTC. This chain links TRBV25-1 with TRBJ2-7; D call uncertain. With 3 bases removed from V and 4 bases from J, the gap between germline ends came to 16 bases. CDR3 length: 15 amino acids. Germline assignment: CDR1 MGHDK and CDR2 SYGVNS.

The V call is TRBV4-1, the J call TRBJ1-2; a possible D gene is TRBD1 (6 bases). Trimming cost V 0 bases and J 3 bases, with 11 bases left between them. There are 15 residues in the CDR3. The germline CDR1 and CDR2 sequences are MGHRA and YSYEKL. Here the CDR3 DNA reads TGCGCCAGCAGCCAAGATCCTCAGGGGTACTATGGCTACACCTTC. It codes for CASSQDPQGYYGYTF.

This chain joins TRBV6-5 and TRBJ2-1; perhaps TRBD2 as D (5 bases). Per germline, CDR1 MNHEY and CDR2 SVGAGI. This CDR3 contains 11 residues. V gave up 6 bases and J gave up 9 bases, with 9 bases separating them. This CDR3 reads CASRAAGEQFF. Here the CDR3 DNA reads TGTGCCAGCAGGGCGGCGGGTGAGCAGTTCTTC.

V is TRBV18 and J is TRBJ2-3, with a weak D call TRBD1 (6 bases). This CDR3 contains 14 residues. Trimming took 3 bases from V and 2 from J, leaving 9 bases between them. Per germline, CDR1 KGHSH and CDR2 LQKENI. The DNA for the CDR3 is TGTGCCAGCTCACCCTCAGGGGTCACAGATACGCAGTATTTT. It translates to CASSPSGVTDTQYF.

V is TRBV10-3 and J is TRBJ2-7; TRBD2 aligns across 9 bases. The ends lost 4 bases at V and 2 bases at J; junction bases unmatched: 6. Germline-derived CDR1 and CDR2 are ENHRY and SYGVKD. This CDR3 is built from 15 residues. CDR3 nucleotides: TGTGCCATCAGTGGGGAGCTAGCGGGACCCTACGAGCAGTACTTC. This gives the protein CAISGELAGPYEQYF.

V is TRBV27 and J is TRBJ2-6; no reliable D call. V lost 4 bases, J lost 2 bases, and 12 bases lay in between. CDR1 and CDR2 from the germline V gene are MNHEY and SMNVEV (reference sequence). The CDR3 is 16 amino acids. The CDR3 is CASSSPGAPGANVLTF. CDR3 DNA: TGTGCCAGCAGTTCCCCGGGCGCCCCTGGGGCCAACGTCCTGACTTTC. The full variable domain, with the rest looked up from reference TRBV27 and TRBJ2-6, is EAQVTQNPRYLITVTGKKLTVTCSQNMNHEYMSWYRQDPGLGLRQIYYSMNVEVTDKGDVPEGYKVSRKEKRNFPLILESPSPNQTSLYFCASSSPGAPGANVLTFGAGSRLTVL.

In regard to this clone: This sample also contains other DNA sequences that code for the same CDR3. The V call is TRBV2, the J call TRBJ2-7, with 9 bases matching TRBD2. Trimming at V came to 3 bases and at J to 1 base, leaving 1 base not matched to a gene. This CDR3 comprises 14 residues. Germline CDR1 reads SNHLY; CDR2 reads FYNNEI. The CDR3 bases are TGTGCCAGCAGTGATAGCGGGGGATCCTACGAGCAGTACTTC. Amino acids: CASSDSGGSYEQYF. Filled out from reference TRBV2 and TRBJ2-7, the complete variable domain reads EPEVTQTPSHQVTQMGQEVILRCVPISNHLYFYWYRQILGQKVEFLVSFYNNEISEKSEIFDDQFSVERPDGSNFTLKIRSTKLEDSAMYFCASSDSGGSYEQYFGPGTRLTVT.